This is a list of T cell receptor beta chains from one sample in a study of regulatory T cells in long-lasting Graves disease. TCRdb re-called the multiplex PCR reads with MiXCR, one entry per CDR3 protein. There are about 470,000 distinct CDR3 sequences in the sample; under 25% occur only once, and about 8.3% lies in the top ten. The material was peripheral blood mononuclear cells (PBMCs), obtained when the disease was refractory, from a patient treated with antithyroid drugs. The receptors were gathered from a female donor with Graves disease. Both conserved end residues are part of each CDR3. Some rows mark clone size as missing; the rest say once, few, many or name a class of expanded clone.

TRBV19 | . | CASSRLAGGPRQETQYF
TRBV5-1 | . | CASSSIGCSNQPQHF
TRBV20-1 | few | CSARGGSGTSGENTGELFF
TRBV6-2/TRBV6-3 | many | CASSWVSEQYF
TRBV5-1 | . | CASSLAGTGRFGADVLTF
TRBV19 | few | CASSIVAGPYEQYF
TRBV5-1 | many | CASRPRVSGQTSYEQYF
TRBV28 | many | CASSLPWASGRMETQYF
TRBV20-1 | few | CSASPPQVNSNQPQHF
TRBV20-1 | few | CSANDPSGASYEQYF
TRBV12-3/TRBV12-4 | many | CASSLAAHSGNTIYF
TRBV11-2 | . | CASSQGATLVYEQYF
TRBV7-2 | . | CASSLFASYEQYF
TRBV5-1 | . | CASSLVWGGSDEKLFF
TRBV29-1 | many | CSVWGRGATEAFF
TRBV20-1 | . | CSARVRRGTNTGELFF
TRBV20-1 | . | CSARDVSGLAGRPQETQYF
TRBV13 | many | CASSTREGETQYF
TRBV9 | many | CASSVGGAGNQPQHF
TRBV20-1 | . | CSALKGTGSYNEQFF
TRBV6-1 | many | CASSRQMAGDSSYEQYF
TRBV28 | many | CASSPAGQGILGGYTF
TRBV12-3/TRBV12-4 | many | CASSLVSGRPPGELFF
TRBV2 | many | CASTTNGNTIYF
TRBV9 | many | CASSSMVGEQYF
TRBV7-9 | few | CASSLDLRGPSSTEAFF
TRBV7-9 | few | CASSPMGGRSPYEQYF
TRBV28 | many | CASRPPVGLNTGELFF